This T cell receptor (beta chain) was identified during a study of blood T cell repertoires in COVID-19. Across the whole study: The cDNA or gDNA used as material had been derived from T cells, B-cell-depleted T cells, or PBMCs.

Here immunoSEQ multiplex PCR was the method, and the copy in TCRdb shows in-frame clones only, minus some. This repertoire shows roughly 130,000 clones, roughly 80% found once; its top ten account for 3% to 3.5%. Per germline, CDR1 MNHEY and CDR2 SVGAGI. The CDR3 consists of 16 residues. The V and J ends lost 1 base and 0 bases respectively, with 12 bases between them. Specimen: peripheral blood. The chain has TRBV6-5 and TRBJ1-1; weak D call: TRBD1 (6 bases). This receptor was taken from a woman older than 75 with acute or convalescent COVID-19. The CDR3 DNA follows: TGTGCCAGCAGTTACTTCTCCGGGACACTGAACACTGAAGCTTTCTTT. It encodes CASSYFSGTLNTEAFF.